These T cell receptor beta chains were read from a single sample in a study of Graves' ophthalmopathy and Graves' hyperthyroidism. TCRdb fed the multiplex PCR reads into MiXCR, producing one record per CDR3 protein. Of over a million distinct CDR3 sequences in the sample, less than 45% were seen once. Sample: peripheral blood or thyroid tissue (not recorded which). These TCRs come from an adult man with Graves' hyperthyroidism. Each CDR3 is given with its conserved first and last residue. The order of the fields is V gene, J gene, CDR3 protein.

>TRBV20-1|TRBJ2-7
CSANPRRGNYEQYF
>TRBV15|TRBJ1-2
CATSRDIQGEGYGYTF
>TRBV7-8|TRBJ1-1
CASSLASETEALF
>TRBV7-6|TRBJ2-2
CASSLLTGMILRELFF
>TRBV2|TRBJ2-5
CASSASTSGGSETQYF
>TRBV30|TRBJ1-1
CAWSPQGGKNTEAFF
>TRBV19|TRBJ1-1
CASSSRDHKDTEAFF
>TRBV2|TRBJ1-2
CASSEAPTGWYGYTF
>TRBV7-2|TRBJ1-5
CASSLRQAGNQPQHF
>TRBV12-3/TRBV12-4|TRBJ2-7
CASTDSGSSYEQYF
>TRBV6-1|TRBJ1-4
CASSESSWEKLFF
>TRBV29-1|TRBJ2-7
CSVAAGPSYEQYF
>TRBV7-2|TRBJ1-2
CASSRDRADGYTF
>TRBV10-3|TRBJ2-7
CAIVGLGTAVYEQYF
>TRBV15|TRBJ2-7
CATSRPSWDYEQYF
>TRBV28|TRBJ1-4
CASSLSGTSVGELFF
>TRBV10-2|TRBJ1-1
CASSYGSGDSEAFF
>TRBV7-9|TRBJ2-5
CASSLVGLRETQYF
>TRBV6-5|TRBJ1-1
CASIFRDTYTEAFF
>TRBV29-1|TRBJ2-7
CSVVVGSAYEQYF
>TRBV20-1|TRBJ2-5
CSARGEGGETQYF
>TRBV24-1|TRBJ2-1
CATSETPGQRIYNEQFF
>TRBV7-2|TRBJ2-5
CASSPPGRETQYF
>TRBV2|TRBJ2-2
CASSEPTGELFF
>TRBV28|TRBJ2-7
CASSQTTRSRDEQYF
>TRBV6-4|TRBJ1-5
CASSEDYRAQPQHF
>TRBV7-2|TRBJ2-2
CASSQVMGGSGELFF
>TRBV2|TRBJ2-6
CASNALGQGANRGANVLTF
>TRBV20-1|TRBJ1-2
CSARVALVGGYGYTF
>TRBV6-9|TRBJ1-1
CASNLGPYEAFF
>TRBV19|TRBJ1-4
CASSSKRGTSANEKLFF
>TRBV10-3|TRBJ2-5
CAISETGWETQYF
>TRBV20-1|TRBJ1-5
CSARDPRGPQPQHF
>TRBV30|TRBJ2-7
CACNKRTTVYEQYF
>TRBV6-5|TRBJ1-5
CASIEEPGRRGNQPQHF
>TRBV14|TRBJ2-2
CASSQVVGSTGELFF
>TRBV5-4|TRBJ2-5
CASTSAEAGARETQYF